Listed here are 25 T cell receptor beta chains from one sample, sequenced in a study of shared clonotypes between healthy human individuals. The table came from immunoSEQ multiplex PCR; TCRdb's copy has only in-frame clones and leaves some out. Of around 2,000,000 clones in the sample, 85% to 95% were seen once. What was sequenced was naive CD4+ T cells sorted from blood. The subset: CD45RA+ positively selected. These receptor sequences come from a man younger than 35 in good health.

The chain joins TRBV6-6 to TRBJ2-2; TRBD1 agrees at 7 bases. The junction had 3 bases not matched to a gene; V was cut back by 0 bases and J by 5 bases. CDR3 length: 15 amino acids. Germline V gene lookup returns CDR1 MNHNY and CDR2 SVGAGI (reference sequence). CDR3 sequence: CASSYSTTGTGELFF. CDR3 coding DNA: TGTGCCAGCAGTTACTCAACGACAGGGACCGGGGAGCTGTTTTTT.

The J gene is TRBJ2-5, the V gene TRBV7-9; D is perhaps TRBD1 or TRBD2 (5 bases each). The CDR3 has 15 residues. The germline CDR1 and CDR2 sequences are SEHNR and FQNEAQ (reference sequence). Trimming pared 6 bases from V and 2 bases from J, leaving 16 bases between. The DNA of the CDR3 is TGTGCCAGCAGTCGAACCGGGACCCGGCAAGAGACCCAGTACTTC. Its translation: CASSRTGTRQETQYF. The complete variable domain, with remaining parts taken from reference TRBV7-9 and TRBJ2-5, reads DTGVSQNPRHKITKRGQNVTFRCDPISEHNRLYWYRQTLGQGPEFLTYFQNEAQLEKSRLLSDRFSAERPKGSFSTLEIQRTEQGDSAMYLCASSRTGTRQETQYFGPGTRLLVL.

The chain recombines TRBV11-2 with TRBJ2-3, with TRBD2 identical over 13 bases. CDR1 is SGHAT and CDR2 is FQNNGV in the germline V gene. The CDR3 spans 16 residues. The V gene end was trimmed by 5 bases and the J gene end by 2 bases; junction bases not matched to a gene: 4. The CDR3 here is CASSPGLAGYTDTQYF. CDR3 bases: TGTGCCAGCAGCCCGGGACTAGCGGGATACACAGATACGCAGTATTTT.

The chain's CDR3 is CASSFPSTDTQYF. The CDR3 coding sequence is TGTGCCAGCAGCTTCCCGAGCACAGATACGCAGTATTTT. This chain uses TRBV7-8 with TRBJ2-3; D unclear. Trimming removed 3 bases from V and 0 bases from J, with 4 bases in between. Germline V gives CDR1 SGHVS, CDR2 FQNEAQ. This CDR3 spans 13 amino acids.

In its sample, this clone was seen once. This chain joins TRBV28 and TRBJ1-3, with D tentatively TRBD1 (5 bases). The V end lost 3 bases, the J end lost 9 bases, and 9 bases lay between the germline ends. The CDR3 is 12 amino acids. The germline V gene has CDR1 MDHEN and CDR2 SYDVKM. The CDR3 sequence is CASSFRGATIYF. The CDR3 region has the DNA TGTGCCAGCAGTTTTAGGGGAGCCACCATATATTTT.

The chain has TRBV28 and TRBJ1-3, with TRBD1 matching 8 bases. Germline V CDR1 and CDR2: MDHEN, SYDVKM. Unmatched junction bases numbered 11, after V lost 5 bases and J lost 2 bases. The CDR3 consists of 17 residues. CDR3 DNA sequence: TGTGCCAGCAGTGCCCAACCCGGGACAGGAGCTGGAAACACCATATATTTT. Translated: CASSAQPGTGAGNTIYF.

The chain employs TRBV7-9 and TRBJ1-5; D is undetermined. Trimming cost V 1 base and J 3 bases, with 10 bases left between them. The CDR3 is 15 amino acids. CDR1 is SEHNR, CDR2 FQNEAQ, per germline (reference sequence). CDR3 region: CASSLGSSLNQPQHF. The CDR3 region has the DNA TGTGCCAGCAGCTTAGGGTCGAGCCTCAATCAGCCCCAGCATTTT.

V and J are TRBV10-3 and TRBJ2-7; D unresolved. Germline V gene sequence: CDR1 ENHRY, CDR2 SYGVKD. The CDR3 runs 16 residues. Trimming left V 0 bases short and J 1 base short, with 13 bases between. The CDR3 sequence: CAISESSPETSYEQYF. Written as DNA, the CDR3 is TGTGCCATCAGTGAGTCCAGTCCAGAAACATCCTACGAGCAGTACTTC.

This chain links TRBV5-1 with TRBJ2-5; 10 bases are a match to TRBD1. CDR1 is SGHRS, CDR2 YFSETQ, per germline. The J segment lost 5 bases and the V segment lost 7 bases, leaving 8 bases of the junction unmatched. The CDR3 sequence is 14 residues long. The chain's CDR3 is CASAMTGGVETQYF. For the CDR3, the DNA is TGCGCCAGCGCCATGACAGGGGGCGTCGAGACCCAGTACTTC.

The V and J genes are TRBV6-5 and TRBJ1-1; no clear D. Germline loops: CDR1 MNHEY, CDR2 SVGAGI. Trimming shortened V by 0 bases and J by 2 bases, and 10 bases separated the two germline ends. This CDR3 has 15 amino acids. The CDR3, as DNA: TGTGCCAGCAGTTACTCGAGCCGGAAAAACACTGAAGCTTTCTTT. It translates to CASSYSSRKNTEAFF.

The chain carries TRBV30 and TRBJ1-6; the match to TRBD1 covers 11 bases. This CDR3 comprises 16 residues. Germline V CDR1 and CDR2: GTSNPN, SVGIG (reference sequence). J lost 8 bases, V lost 1 base, and 7 bases had no gene match. The CDR3 coding sequence is TGTGCCTGGAGTGCCGGGACAGGGGGTTTTTATTCACCCCTCCACTTT. It codes for CAWSAGTGGFYSPLHF.

About this clone: The identical CDR3 is also encoded by other nucleotide sequences in the sample. The genes are TRBV28 and TRBJ1-1; no clear D gene. Looked up from germline, CDR1 is MDHEN and CDR2 is SYDVKM. Trimming removed 3 bases from V and 2 bases from J, with 7 bases in between. The CDR3 sequence is 13 residues long. Here the CDR3 DNA reads TGTGCCAGCAGTTTGGGCGGAAACACTGAAGCTTTCTTT. As protein: CASSLGGNTEAFF.

As concerns this clone: Additional DNA sequences in this sample encode the identical CDR3. This chain uses TRBV5-1 with TRBJ1-2, with unresolved D. Germline V CDR1 and CDR2: SGHRS, YFSETQ. Trimming shortened V by 2 bases and J by 3 bases, and 11 bases separated the two germline ends. The CDR3 totals 14 residues. The CDR3 coding sequence is TGCGCCAGCAGCTTAGAGAGGGTCGACTATGGCTACACCTTC. Amino acids: CASSLERVDYGYTF.

The V gene is TRBV6-5, the J gene TRBJ2-3; D possibly matches TRBD1 or TRBD2 (5 bases each). The CDR3 consists of 15 residues. Germline-derived CDR1 and CDR2 are MNHEY and SVGAGI. Trimming took off 4 bases at V and 6 bases at J, with 17 bases between the two ends. The DNA for the CDR3 is TGTGCCAGCAGTTTGGCGTACGGGGCTGGGGATACGCAGTATTTT. Protein sequence: CASSLAYGAGDTQYF.

V usage is TRBV10-3 and J usage is TRBJ2-3; no firm D call. This CDR3 is 13 amino acids long. Trimming stripped 3 bases from V and 6 bases from J, with 10 bases between. Germline CDR1 reads ENHRY; CDR2 reads SYGVKD. The CDR3 region has the DNA TGTGCCATCAGTGAAGCTCAGACGGATACGCAGTATTTT. It encodes CAISEAQTDTQYF.

This clone was counted between two and nine times. The same CDR3 can be traced to other DNA sequences in this sample. The rearrangement joins TRBV19 to TRBJ2-2; a weak D match, TRBD2 (5 bases). Trimming shortened V by 2 bases and J by 2 bases, and 6 bases separated the two germline ends. The CDR3 is 14 amino acids. Looked up from germline, CDR1 is LNHDA and CDR2 is SQIVND (reference sequence). The CDR3 DNA follows: TGTGCCAGTAGTATATCGGGAAACACCGGGGAGCTGTTTTTT. Protein: CASSISGNTGELFF.

As DNA, the CDR3 is TGTGCCAGCAGTGACCGTCTTGGGGCCAACGTCCTGACTTTC. Encoded protein: CASSDRLGANVLTF. This rearrangement joins TRBV6-4 to TRBJ2-6, with D unresolved. Trimming left V 2 bases short and J 3 bases short, with 5 bases between. The CDR3 is 14 amino acids. Per germline, CDR1 MRHNA and CDR2 SNTAGT.

This sequence joins TRBV6-5 and TRBJ1-2, with D hard to call. V gave up 4 bases and J gave up 7 bases, with 10 bases separating them. The CDR3 spans 12 residues. From germline, CDR1 is MNHEY and CDR2 SVGAGI. The CDR3 DNA follows: TGTGCCAGCAGTTCTAGGGTTGGTGGCTACACCTTC. Its protein product is CASSSRVGGYTF.

The chain recombines TRBV2 with TRBJ1-2, with a tentative D call TRBD1 (5 bases). Trimming took off 5 bases at V and 0 bases at J, with 19 bases between the two ends. The CDR3 contains 17 residues. Germline-derived CDR1 and CDR2 are SNHLY and FYNNEI. This CDR3 reads CASSIDRNKLTNYGYTF. The CDR3 DNA reads TGTGCCAGCAGTATTGACAGAAACAAATTAACTAACTATGGCTACACCTTC. The full variable domain, rest sourced from reference TRBV2 and TRBJ1-2, is EPEVTQTPSHQVTQMGQEVILRCVPISNHLYFYWYRQILGQKVEFLVSFYNNEISEKSEIFDDQFSVERPDGSNFTLKIRSTKLEDSAMYFCASSIDRNKLTNYGYTFGSGTRLTVV.

This clone was seen just once. The rearrangement links TRBV6-5 to TRBJ1-1; D may be TRBD1 (5 bases). Trimming took off 6 bases at V and 3 bases at J, with 14 bases between the two ends. CDR3 length equals 14 residues. Germline values: CDR1 MNHEY, CDR2 SVGAGI. The CDR3 DNA is TGTGCCAGCAGCCCCCTCGGGGGTGACACTGAAGCTTTCTTT. This codes for CASSPLGGDTEAFF.

The chain combines TRBV18 with TRBJ2-5; D perhaps matches TRBD2 (5 bases). This CDR3 is built from 14 residues. The germline V and J ends were trimmed by 0 bases and 7 bases, with 12 bases remaining between them. Looked up from germline, CDR1 is KGHSH and CDR2 is LQKENI. The CDR3 DNA reads as TGTGCCAGCTCACCACCCCAGGCTCGGGGGACCCAGTACTTC. Its protein is CASSPPQARGTQYF.

This chain connects TRBV30 to TRBJ1-2, with D unresolved. The CDR3 length is 13 residues. The germline V and J ends were trimmed by 1 base and 7 bases, with 13 bases remaining between them. Per germline, CDR1 GTSNPN and CDR2 SVGIG (reference sequence). The CDR3 sequence is CAWSDTGRAGYTF. For the CDR3, the DNA is TGTGCCTGGAGTGACACCGGACGGGCTGGCTACACCTTC. The complete variable domain, with remaining parts taken from reference TRBV30 and TRBJ1-2, reads SQTIHQWPATLVQPVGSPLSLECTVEGTSNPNLYWYRQAAGRGLQLLFYSVGIGQISSEVPQNLSASRPQDRQFILSSKKLLLSDSGFYLCAWSDTGRAGYTFGSGTRLTVV.

J is TRBJ2-5 and V is TRBV5-1; a weak D match, TRBD1 (5 bases). The germline V gene has CDR1 SGHRS and CDR2 YFSETQ. The CDR3 consists of 11 residues. The V end was cut by 5 bases, the J end by 4 bases, with 6 bases between. The CDR3 loop reads CASRRGETQYF. The DNA for the CDR3 is TGCGCCAGCAGAAGGGGAGAGACCCAGTACTTC.

CDR3 DNA sequence: TGTGCCACCTCCAAGGGGAGAGAGACCCAGTACTTC. This gives the protein CATSKGRETQYF. The chain employs TRBV2 and TRBJ2-5; D tentatively fits TRBD1 or TRBD2 (5 bases each). Germline V gives CDR1 SNHLY, CDR2 FYNNEI. The CDR3 consists of 12 residues. Trimming took 10 bases from V and 4 from J, leaving 13 bases between them.

This clone was seen repeatedly, ten times or more. The chain employs TRBV15 and TRBJ1-6; TRBD1 matches at 8 bases. The germline gives CDR1 LNHNV, CDR2 YYDKDF (reference sequence). This CDR3 comprises 15 residues. Unmatched junction bases numbered 7, after V lost 5 bases and J lost 7 bases. CDR3 DNA sequence: TGTGCCACCAGCGTTACACAGGGGGGGAATTCACCCCTCCACTTT. It yields the protein CATSVTQGGNSPLHF.